This T cell receptor (beta chain) was recovered during a study of technical replicates of blood from a handful of donors. Trimming removed 6 bases at V and 1 base at J, with 10 bases between. Germline CDR1 is MNHEY and CDR2 is SMNVEV (reference sequence). The length of the CDR3 is 14 residues. Produced via immunoSEQ multiplex PCR; TCRdb's table is partial and in-frame only. Of approximately 97,000 clones listed, about 96% are singletons. The V gene is TRBV27, the J gene TRBJ1-5; possibly TRBD1 for D (6 bases). The clonotype comes from a human donor in good health. Sequenced: T cells isolated from PBMCs. CDR3 region: CASRPDRSNQPQHF. The CDR3 coding sequence is TGTGCCAGCAGACCGGACAGAAGCAATCAGCCCCAGCATTTT.